Detailed here is one T cell receptor (beta chain). The antigen remains undetermined. Each and every patient relapsed after autologous stem cell transplantation, and patients got differing brentuximab vedotin exposure. The data stem from a study of PD-1 blockade in classical Hodgkin lymphoma. General study findings and limits: By C4D1, CD4+ diversity increased significantly, especially in complete responders. Reported baseline diversity: healthy donors highest, relapsed/refractory patients lowest. Some patients started nivolumab under 1 year after ASCT, and they were excluded. With respect to the repertoire differences, their causes, possibly disease activity or prior therapy, remain undefined.

The data were produced by immunoSEQ multiplex PCR, yet TCRdb's version contains in-frame clones alone and is incomplete. The data show around 34,000 clones, over 65% seen once. Germline assignment: CDR1 SGHDN and CDR2 FVKESK. The V end was cut by 3 bases, the J end by 7 bases, with 12 bases between. This CDR3 spans 13 amino acids. V gene TRBV14 combines with J gene TRBJ1-2; D possibly corresponds to TRBD1 (6 bases). This TCR was sampled from a human donor with classical Hodgkin lymphoma. This specimen consisted of peripheral blood mononuclear cells (PBMCs), obtained before the second cycle of nivolumab. CDR3 loop: CASSQPQGSGYTF. The DNA of the CDR3 is TGTGCCAGCAGCCAGCCACAGGGATCTGGCTACACCTTC.